This T cell receptor beta chain was recovered during a study of blood T cells in healthy people across ages. Alongside a J-beta primer mix, a sample-barcoded 5' primer served in a second PCR lasting about 7 to 12 cycles. MiXCR, applied by TCRdb to the 5' RACE reads, yields one record per CDR3 protein. The repertoire holds fewer than 600,000 distinct CDR3 sequences, with about 25% as singletons. This CDR3 is 15 amino acids long. The J segment lost 7 bases and the V segment lost 2 bases, leaving 5 bases of the junction unmatched. In germline, CDR1 is MGHRA, CDR2 YSYEKL. These data were also filed under a second study, of T cells of mothers and their children.

The TCR comes from a boy under 10 years old in good health. Material: blood. The rearrangement uses TRBV4-1 and TRBJ2-1, with TRBD2 matching 10 bases. The CDR3 sequence is CASSQPAGGQNEQFF. For the CDR3, the DNA is TGCGCCAGCAGCCAACCAGCGGGGGGGCAAAATGAGCAGTTCTTC.